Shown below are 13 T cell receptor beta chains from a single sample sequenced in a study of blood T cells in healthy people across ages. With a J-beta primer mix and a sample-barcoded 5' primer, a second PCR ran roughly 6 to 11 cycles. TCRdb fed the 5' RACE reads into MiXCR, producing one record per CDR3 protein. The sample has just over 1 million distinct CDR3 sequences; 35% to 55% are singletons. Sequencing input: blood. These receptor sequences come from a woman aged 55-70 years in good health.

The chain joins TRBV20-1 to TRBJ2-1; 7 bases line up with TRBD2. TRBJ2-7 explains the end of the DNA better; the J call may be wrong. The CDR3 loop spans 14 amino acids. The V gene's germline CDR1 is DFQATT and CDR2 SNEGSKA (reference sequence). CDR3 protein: CSARRVAGHNEQYF. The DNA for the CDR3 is TGCAGTGCTAGACGGGTAGCGGGTCACAATGAGCAGTACTTC.

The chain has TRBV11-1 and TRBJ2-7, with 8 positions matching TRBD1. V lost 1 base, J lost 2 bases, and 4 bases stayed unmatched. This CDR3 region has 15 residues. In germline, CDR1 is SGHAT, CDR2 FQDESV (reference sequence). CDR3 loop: CASSLELTGAYEQYF. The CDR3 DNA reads TGTGCCAGCAGCTTAGAATTGACAGGGGCCTACGAGCAGTACTTC.

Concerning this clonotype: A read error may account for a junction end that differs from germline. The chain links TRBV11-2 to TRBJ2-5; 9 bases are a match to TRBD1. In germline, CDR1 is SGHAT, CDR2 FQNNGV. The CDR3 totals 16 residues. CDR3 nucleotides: TGTGCCAGCAGCTTAGTAGGGACAGGGCTCCAAGAGACCCGGTACTTC. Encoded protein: CASSLVGTGLQETRYF.

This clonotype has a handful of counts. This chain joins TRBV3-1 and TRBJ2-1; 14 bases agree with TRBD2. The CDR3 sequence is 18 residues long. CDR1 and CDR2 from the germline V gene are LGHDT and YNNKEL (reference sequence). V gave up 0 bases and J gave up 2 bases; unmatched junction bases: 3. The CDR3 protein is CASSQELGLAGAYNEQFF. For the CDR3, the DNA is TGTGCCAGCAGCCAAGAATTGGGACTAGCGGGAGCCTACAATGAGCAGTTCTTC.

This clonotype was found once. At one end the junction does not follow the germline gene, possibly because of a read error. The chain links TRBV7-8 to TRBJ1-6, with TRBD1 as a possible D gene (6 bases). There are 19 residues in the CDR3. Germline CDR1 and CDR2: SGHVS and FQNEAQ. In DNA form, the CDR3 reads TGTGCCAGCAGCACGAGACAGGCTAGATCGAGCTCCTATAATTCATCCCTCCACTTT. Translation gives CASSTRQARSSSYNSSLHF.

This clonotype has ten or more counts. CDR3 DNA sequence: TGTGCCAGCAGTGTCGGGGGGCTAGCCCCCTACGAGCAGTACTTC. Protein product: CASSVGGLAPYEQYF. The chain carries TRBV7-9 and TRBJ2-7, with D possibly TRBD2 on 7 matching bases. The CDR3 is 15 residues long. Germline values: CDR1 SEHNR, CDR2 FQNEAQ (reference sequence). Trimming took off 6 bases at V and 2 bases at J, with 17 bases between the two ends. Full variable domain (outside the CDR3, taken from reference TRBV7-9 and TRBJ2-7): DTGVSQNPRHKITKRGQNVTFRCDPISEHNRLYWYRQTLGQGPEFLTYFQNEAQLEKSRLLSDRFSAERPKGSFSTLEIQRTEQGDSAMYLCASSVGGLAPYEQYFGPGTRLTVT.

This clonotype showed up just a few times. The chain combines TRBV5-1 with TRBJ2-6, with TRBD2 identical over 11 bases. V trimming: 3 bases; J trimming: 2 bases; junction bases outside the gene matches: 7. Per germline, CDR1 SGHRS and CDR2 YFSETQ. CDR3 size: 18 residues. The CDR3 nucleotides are TGCGCCAGCAGCTCCTATCTTAGCGGGAGGGCTGGGGCCAACGTCCTGACTTTC. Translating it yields CASSSYLSGRAGANVLTF.

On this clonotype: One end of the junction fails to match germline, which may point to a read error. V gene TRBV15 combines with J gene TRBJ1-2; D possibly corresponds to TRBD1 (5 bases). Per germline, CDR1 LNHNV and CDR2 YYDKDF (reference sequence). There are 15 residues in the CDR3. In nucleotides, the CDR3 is TGTGTCACCAGCAGAGGGGAGGCCGATAACTATGGCTACACCTTC. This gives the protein CVTSRGEADNYGYTF.

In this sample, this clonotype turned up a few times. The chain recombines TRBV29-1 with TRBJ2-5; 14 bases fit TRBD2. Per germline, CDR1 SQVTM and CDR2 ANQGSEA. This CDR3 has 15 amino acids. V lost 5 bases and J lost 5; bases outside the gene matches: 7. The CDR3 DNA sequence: TGCAGCGTTCGACTAGCGGGAGGGCTGGGGGAGACCCAGTACTTC. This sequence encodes CSVRLAGGLGETQYF.

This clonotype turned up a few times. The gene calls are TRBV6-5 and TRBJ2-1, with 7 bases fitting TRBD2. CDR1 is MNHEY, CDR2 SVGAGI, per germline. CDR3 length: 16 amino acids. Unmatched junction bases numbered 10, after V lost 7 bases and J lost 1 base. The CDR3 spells CASNYRTSGSYNEQFF. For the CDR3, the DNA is TGTGCCAGCAACTACCGGACTAGTGGGTCCTACAATGAGCAGTTCTTC.

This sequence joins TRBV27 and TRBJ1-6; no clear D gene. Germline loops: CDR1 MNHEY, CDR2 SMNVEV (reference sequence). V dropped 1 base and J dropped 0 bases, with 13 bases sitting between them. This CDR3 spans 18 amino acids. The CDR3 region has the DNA TGTGCCAGCAGTTTATTCTCGGGCAGCAGCTCCTATAATTCACCCCTCCACTTT. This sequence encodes CASSLFSGSSSYNSPLHF.

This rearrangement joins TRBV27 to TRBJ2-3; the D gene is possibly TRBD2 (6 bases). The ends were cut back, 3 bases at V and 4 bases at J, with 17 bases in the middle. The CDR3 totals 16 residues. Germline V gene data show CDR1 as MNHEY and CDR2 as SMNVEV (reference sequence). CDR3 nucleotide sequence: TGTGCCAGCAGTTTCGGAGGGGCGGGGTACGCAGATACGCAGTATTTT. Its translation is CASSFGGAGYADTQYF.

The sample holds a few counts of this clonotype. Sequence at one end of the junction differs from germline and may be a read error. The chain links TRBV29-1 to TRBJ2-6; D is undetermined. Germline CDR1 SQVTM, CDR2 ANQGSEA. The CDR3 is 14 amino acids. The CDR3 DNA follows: TGCAGCGCTGAACAGACCTCTGGGGCCAACGTCCTGACTTTC. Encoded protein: CSAEQTSGANVLTF.